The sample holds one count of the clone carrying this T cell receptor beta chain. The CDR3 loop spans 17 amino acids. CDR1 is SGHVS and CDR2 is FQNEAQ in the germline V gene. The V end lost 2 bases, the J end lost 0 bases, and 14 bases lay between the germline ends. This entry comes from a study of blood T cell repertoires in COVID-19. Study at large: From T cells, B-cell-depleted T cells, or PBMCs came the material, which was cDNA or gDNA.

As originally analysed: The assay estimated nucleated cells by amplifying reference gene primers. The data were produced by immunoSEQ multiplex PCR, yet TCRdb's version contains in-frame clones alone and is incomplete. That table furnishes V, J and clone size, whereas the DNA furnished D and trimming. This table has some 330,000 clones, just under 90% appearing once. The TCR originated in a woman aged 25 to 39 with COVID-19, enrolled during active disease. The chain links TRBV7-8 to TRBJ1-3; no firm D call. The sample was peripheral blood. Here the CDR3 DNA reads TGTGCCAGCAGCTTATTGAGCGGCCCTACCTCTGGAAACACCATATATTTT. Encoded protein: CASSLLSGPTSGNTIYF.